This TCR beta chain comes out of a study of OX40 agonist ivuxolimab in advanced cancers. Study-level information: Past anti-PD-1, anti-PD-L1 or anti-CTLA-4 therapy was accepted, and approximately 37% had received some.

Whole-study results and caveats: In general, CD8+ T cells held more expanded clones than CD4+ did, on average.

CDR3 length: 14 amino acids. In germline, CDR1 is SGHTA, CDR2 FQGNSA. V shed 5 bases and J shed 0 bases, with 9 bases lying between them. Profiling relied on immunoSEQ multiplex PCR, and the TCRdb table lists in-frame clones only, not all of them. The data contain about 83,000 clones, approximately 79% of them seen just once; the ten biggest clones take up around 1.5%. Turning to this clone: Its antigen is still unknown. Other DNA variants within this sample encode the same CDR3.

The chain links TRBV7-2 to TRBJ2-3; unclear D gene. The sequence derives from an adult with an advanced solid tumor such as melanoma, head and neck, liver or kidney cancer. The sequences come from CD4+ or CD8+ T cells sorted from blood, collected in a trial of the OX40 agonist ivuxolimab. For the CDR3, the DNA is TGTGCCAGCAGCCCCGCGACGAGCACAGATACGCAGTATTTT. It encodes CASSPATSTDTQYF.